This TCR beta chain originates from a study of T cell repertoires in urothelial bladder cancer. Repertoires were generated with immunoSEQ multiplex PCR, while TCRdb's copy carries only in-frame clones and drops some. The table has some 2,600 clones, approximately 71% seen once; the top ten hold more than 14%. This CDR3 is 15 amino acids long. Germline loops: CDR1 SGHTA, CDR2 FQGNSA. The ends were cut back, 5 bases at V and 5 bases at J, with 18 bases in the middle. The chain uses TRBV7-2 and TRBJ2-5; possible D gene TRBD1, 6 bases. The specimen was bladder tissue. This TCR was recovered from a human donor with a benign inflammatory bladder lesion. CDR3 bases: TGTGCCAGCAGCCCACGACCAACAGGGTTGGAGACCCAGTACTTC. This sequence encodes CASSPRPTGLETQYF.